This T cell receptor (beta chain) was captured by sequencing in a study of CD8 T cells in Susac syndrome. On this clonotype: Its target is unknown.

A quantity of about 0.45 to 1 ug RNA underwent reverse transcription using random hexamers. By means of immunoSEQ multiplex PCR, TCR beta CDR3 spanning 54 Vbeta and 13 Jbeta underwent amplification. TCRdb independently ran MiXCR on the immunoSEQ multiplex PCR reads; one entry per CDR3 protein. The sample carries about 290,000 distinct CDR3 sequences, about 89% recorded once. TEMRA cells were enriched by FACS, and CD4+ and CD8+ T cells were negatively isolated. Study results and caveats: The study conceded that relatively few individuals underwent its TCR sequencing and HLA analysis.

V was pared by 0 bases and J by 5 bases, with 10 bases of the junction left unmatched. From germline, CDR1 is DFQATT and CDR2 SNEGSKA (reference sequence). The CDR3 extends over 16 amino acids. The receptor's source is a human donor with multiple sclerosis. Source material: CD8+ T cells from PBMCs. The rearrangement links TRBV20-1 to TRBJ2-1; 7 bases match TRBD2. CDR3 sequence: CSARESGTGPDNEQFF. In nucleotides, the CDR3 is TGCAGTGCTAGAGAGAGCGGGACCGGCCCCGACAATGAGCAGTTCTTC.